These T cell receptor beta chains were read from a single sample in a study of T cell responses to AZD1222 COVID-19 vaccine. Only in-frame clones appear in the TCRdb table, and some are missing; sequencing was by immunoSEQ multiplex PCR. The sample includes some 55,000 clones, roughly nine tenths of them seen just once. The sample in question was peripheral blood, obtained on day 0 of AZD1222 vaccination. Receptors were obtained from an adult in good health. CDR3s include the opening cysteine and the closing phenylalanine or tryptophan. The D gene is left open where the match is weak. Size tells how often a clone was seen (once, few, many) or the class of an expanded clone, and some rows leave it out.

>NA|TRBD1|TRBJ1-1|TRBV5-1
CASSTGQGNTEAFF
TGCGCCAGCAGCACAGGACAGGGGAACACTGAAGCTTTCTTT
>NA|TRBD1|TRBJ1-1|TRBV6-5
CASTKGQGGPEAFF
TGTGCCAGCACCAAAGGACAGGGCGGTCCTGAAGCTTTCTTT
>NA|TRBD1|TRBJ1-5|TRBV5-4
CASSTGTGGQPQHF
TGTGCCAGCAGCACGGGGACAGGGGGCCAGCCCCAGCATTTT
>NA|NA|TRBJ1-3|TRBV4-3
CASSQDVKGHSSGNTIYF
TGCGCCAGCAGCCAAGATGTGAAGGGACACAGCTCTGGAAACACCATATATTTT
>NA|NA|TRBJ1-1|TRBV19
CASSDWEVTMNTEAFF
TGTGCCAGTAGTGATTGGGAGGTTACCATGAACACTGAAGCTTTCTTT
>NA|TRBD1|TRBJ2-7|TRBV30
CAWSVGQGYEQYF
TGTGCCTGGAGTGTAGGACAGGGCTACGAGCAGTACTTC
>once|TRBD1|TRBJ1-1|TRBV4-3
CASSQGALTGGRRNTEAFF
TGCGCCAGCAGCCAAGGGGCACTAACAGGGGGACGAAGGAACACTGAAGCTTTCTTT
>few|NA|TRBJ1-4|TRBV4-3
CASSQDHSIEKLFF
TGCGCCAGCAGCCAAGATCACAGCATCGAAAAACTGTTTTTT
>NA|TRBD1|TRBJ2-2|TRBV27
CASRRQGRNTGELFF
TGTGCCAGCAGAAGACAGGGAAGGAACACCGGGGAGCTGTTTTTT
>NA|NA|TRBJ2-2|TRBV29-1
CSVGPNTGELFF
TGCAGCGTTGGTCCGAACACCGGGGAGCTGTTTTTT
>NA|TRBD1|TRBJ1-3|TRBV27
CASRSTGGFDTIYF
TGTGCCAGCAGATCCACAGGGGGCTTCGACACCATATATTTT
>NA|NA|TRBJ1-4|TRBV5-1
CASSLVDSSEKLFF
TGCGCCAGCAGCTTAGTGGACAGCTCTGAAAAACTGTTTTTT
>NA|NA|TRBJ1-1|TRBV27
CASSFQENTEAFF
TGTGCCAGCAGTTTTCAGGAGAACACTGAAGCTTTCTTT
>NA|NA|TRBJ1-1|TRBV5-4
CASSLGGDGGTEAFF
TGTGCCAGCAGCTTGGGAGGGGACGGGGGGACTGAAGCTTTCTTT
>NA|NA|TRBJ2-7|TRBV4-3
CASSQEVLSSYEQYF
TGCGCCAGCAGCCAAGAAGTTTTAAGCTCCTACGAGCAGTACTTC
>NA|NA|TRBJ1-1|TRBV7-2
CASSLGVWNTEAFF
TGTGCCAGCAGCTTAGGGGTGTGGAACACTGAAGCTTTCTTT
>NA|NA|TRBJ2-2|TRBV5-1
CASREEANTGELFF
TGCGCCAGCAGGGAAGAGGCGAACACCGGGGAGCTGTTTTTT
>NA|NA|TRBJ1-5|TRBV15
CATSRVYGYQPQHF
TGTGCCACCAGCAGAGTTTACGGGTATCAGCCCCAGCATTTT